The next 30 T cell receptor beta chains were all read from a single sample in a study of PD-1 blockade in classical Hodgkin lymphoma. Sequencing used immunoSEQ multiplex PCR; TCRdb keeps in-frame clones, though not all of them. Among about 41,000 clones, approximately 83% were seen once, and the ten largest hold 20% to 25%. Every single patient, without exception, relapsed after autologous stem cell transplantation, and brentuximab vedotin exposure varied. The sequenced sample was peripheral blood mononuclear cells (PBMCs), obtained at baseline. Receptors originate from a human donor with classical Hodgkin lymphoma.

Written as DNA, the CDR3 is TGTGCCAGTAGTACTCCGGGACAGCACTACGAGCAGTACTTC. Residues: CASSTPGQHYEQYF. The chain carries TRBV19 and TRBJ2-7; 7 positions agree with TRBD1. Germline-derived CDR1 and CDR2 are LNHDA and SQIVND (reference sequence). The V segment lost 4 bases and the J segment 3 bases; nucleotides outside the gene matches: 6. CDR3 size: 14 residues.

The chain links TRBV7-2 to TRBJ1-5, with D hard to call. This CDR3 has 15 residues. CDR1 SGHTA and CDR2 FQGNSA come from the germline V gene. V was cut by 2 bases and J by 4 bases, with 12 bases left in between. The CDR3 bases are TGTGCCAGCAGCTTAAGGGTAGGACCTAATCAGCCCCAGCATTTT. Its protein is CASSLRVGPNQPQHF.

V gene TRBV27 combines with J gene TRBJ2-7; possible D gene TRBD2, 6 bases. The CDR3 has 16 amino acids. Germline values: CDR1 MNHEY, CDR2 SMNVEV (reference sequence). V lost 5 bases, J lost 2 bases, and 19 bases lay in between. The CDR3 DNA reads TGTGCCAGCAGTGCACGCCCGGCGGCGGGGCCCTACGAGCAGTACTTC. It encodes CASSARPAAGPYEQYF.

In regard to this clone: This sample includes further DNA sequences coding for the same CDR3. V is TRBV28 and J is TRBJ1-5, with D unclear. Germline CDR1 reads MDHEN; CDR2 reads SYDVKM. Deletions cut 6 bases from V and 1 base from J, with 4 bases between. The CDR3 sequence is 12 residues long. CDR3 DNA: TGTGCCAGCAGGTACAGCAATCAGCCCCAGCATTTT. Protein: CASRYSNQPQHF.

This chain connects TRBV19 to TRBJ2-3; 11 positions agree with TRBD2. CDR3 length: 15 residues. The germline V gene encodes CDR1 LNHDA and CDR2 SQIVND (reference sequence). Trimming took 10 bases from V and 6 from J; bases not matched to a gene: 12. The DNA of the CDR3 is TGTGCCACCTTGACTAGCGGGGCCTCCAAGGATACGCAGTATTTT. Protein: CATLTSGASKDTQYF.

The chain uses TRBV9 and TRBJ2-5; 9 nucleotides agree with TRBD1. Germline V CDR1 and CDR2: SGDLS, YYNGEE. V dropped 3 bases and J dropped 5; count of bases not matched to a gene: 8. This CDR3 has 15 amino acids. CDR3 DNA: TGTGCCAGCAGCGATGGACAGGGGATTAGGGAGACCCAGTACTTC. Encoded protein: CASSDGQGIRETQYF.

The V gene is TRBV6-5, the J gene TRBJ1-2; D possibly corresponds to TRBD1 (6 bases). Germline loops: CDR1 MNHEY, CDR2 SVGAGI. The ends were cut back, 6 bases at V and 0 bases at J, with 14 bases in the middle. This CDR3 is 15 amino acids long. CDR3 nucleotides: TGTGCCAGCAGCTGGGGGGCAGTTCCTAACTATGGCTACACCTTC. Amino acids: CASSWGAVPNYGYTF.

The chain joins TRBV7-2 to TRBJ2-1, with 8 bases aligning to TRBD1. CDR1 and CDR2 from the germline V gene are SGHTA and FQGNSA. The CDR3 has 11 amino acids. V trimming: 4 bases; J trimming: 16 bases; junction bases outside the gene matches: 6. DNA for the CDR3: TGTGCCAGCAGCTCACCGGGACAGGTTTTCTTC. Residues: CASSSPGQVFF.

The chain has TRBV2 and TRBJ2-7; D call uncertain. This CDR3 comprises 14 residues. Germline CDR1 reads SNHLY; CDR2 reads FYNNEI. V was pared by 8 bases and J by 0 bases, with 14 bases between. The DNA for the CDR3 is TGTGCCAGCGCCCAGCAGAGGAGCTCCTACGAGCAGTACTTC. As protein: CASAQQRSSYEQYF.

J is TRBJ1-1 and V is TRBV11-2; D is ambiguous. This CDR3 has 14 residues. Trimming took off 1 base at V and 6 bases at J, with 12 bases between the two ends. CDR1 is SGHAT, CDR2 FQNNGV, per germline. This chain's CDR3 is CASSLGPGAAEAFF. In DNA, the CDR3 is TGTGCCAGCAGCTTAGGTCCGGGTGCCGCTGAAGCTTTCTTT.

The chain joins TRBV2 to TRBJ2-6; no clear D. CDR3 length equals 12 residues. Germline V gene data show CDR1 as SNHLY and CDR2 as FYNNEI. V gave up 7 bases and J gave up 4 bases, with 5 bases separating them. The CDR3 bases are TGTGCCAGCATGGGAGGGGCCAACGTCCTGACTTTC. Protein: CASMGGANVLTF.

This clone was seen a few times. The V gene is TRBV30, the J gene TRBJ2-7; 8 bases match TRBD2. Germline loops: CDR1 GTSNPN, CDR2 SVGIG (reference sequence). The CDR3 runs 14 residues. V lost 2 bases to trimming and J lost 2 bases; unmatched junction nucleotides: 5. CDR3 nucleotides: TGTGCCTGGAGTATCACTAGCGGCCCCTACGAGCAGTACTTC. It yields the protein CAWSITSGPYEQYF.

This clone was detected a few times. The gene calls are TRBV18 and TRBJ2-5, with TRBD2 identical over 8 bases. The CDR3 runs to 15 residues. Per germline, CDR1 KGHSH and CDR2 LQKENI. V shed 3 bases and J 1 base; nucleotides not matched to a gene: 4. CDR3 bases: TGTGCCAGCTCACCTCAACTAGCGGCCCAAGAGACCCAGTACTTC. Translated, it gives CASSPQLAAQETQYF.

This clone was observed at least ten times. This chain links TRBV30 with TRBJ1-5, with D tentatively TRBD1 (6 bases). The CDR3 spans 13 residues. In germline, CDR1 is GTSNPN, CDR2 SVGIG (reference sequence). Trimming took off 3 bases at V and 6 bases at J, with 12 bases between the two ends. In DNA form, the CDR3 reads TGTGCCTGGAGCCTCCAGGGGAGTCAGCCCCAGCATTTT. Encoded protein: CAWSLQGSQPQHF. Filled out from reference TRBV30 and TRBJ1-5, the complete variable domain reads SQTIHQWPATLVQPVGSPLSLECTVEGTSNPNLYWYRQAAGRGLQLLFYSVGIGQISSEVPQNLSASRPQDRQFILSSKKLLLSDSGFYLCAWSLQGSQPQHFGDGTRLSIL.

This clone was counted a few times. The chain couples TRBV29-1 to TRBJ2-2; D is perhaps TRBD2 (6 bases). There are 13 residues in the CDR3. Trimming cost V 3 bases and J 4 bases, with 9 bases left between them. Germline V gene sequence: CDR1 SQVTM, CDR2 ANQGSEA. The DNA of the CDR3 is TGCAGCGTTGATCGGGGAGGCACCGGGGAGCTGTTTTTT. Translated: CSVDRGGTGELFF.

The J gene is TRBJ2-3, the V gene TRBV4-2; D call uncertain. Germline V gene lookup returns CDR1 LGHNA and CDR2 YNFKEQ. V was clipped by 4 bases and J by 6 bases, with 17 bases between them. This CDR3 has 15 amino acids. This CDR3 reads CASSLRPAAGDTQYF. Written as DNA, the CDR3 is TGTGCCAGCAGCCTCAGACCCGCCGCCGGGGATACGCAGTATTTT.

This chain uses TRBV19 with TRBJ1-1; D possibly corresponds to TRBD1 (6 bases). Trimming removed 3 bases at V and 0 bases at J, with 23 bases between. The CDR3 has 19 residues. Germline CDR1 reads LNHDA; CDR2 reads SQIVND (reference sequence). The CDR3 here is CASSIGAGGAGGLNTEAFF. The CDR3 DNA follows: TGTGCCAGTAGTATTGGGGCCGGGGGCGCGGGTGGCCTGAACACTGAAGCTTTCTTT.

This chain uses TRBV9 with TRBJ2-5; 7 positions match TRBD1. The CDR3 runs to 17 residues. CDR1 and CDR2 (germline): SGDLS, YYNGEE. V lost 1 base, J lost 4 bases, and 13 bases stayed unmatched. The DNA for the CDR3 is TGTGCCAGCAGCGTACGACCGGCACAGGGGCCCGGAGAGACCCAGTACTTC. Protein: CASSVRPAQGPGETQYF.

V and J are TRBV5-6 and TRBJ2-7; D perhaps matches TRBD1 (5 bases). Per the germline V gene, CDR1 is SGHDT and CDR2 is YYEEEE. CDR3 length: 13 amino acids. Trimming shortened V by 4 bases and J by 0 bases, and 8 bases separated the two germline ends. As DNA, the CDR3 is TGTGCCAGCAGCGCGCAGGGCTCCTACGAGCAGTACTTC. As protein: CASSAQGSYEQYF.

This rearrangement joins TRBV27 to TRBJ2-1; 11 bases agree with TRBD2. The CDR3 contains 15 residues. The ends lost 5 bases at V and 8 bases at J; junction bases unmatched: 8. Germline lookup yields CDR1 MNHEY and CDR2 SMNVEV (reference sequence). The CDR3 DNA follows: TGTGCCAGCAGTACTAGCGGGGGACCTACCGATGAGCAGTTCTTC. It encodes CASSTSGGPTDEQFF.

In nucleotides, the CDR3 is TGTGCCAGCAGCTTACGCGACAGGGGTCTACTCACCGGGGAGCTGTTTTTT. Protein sequence: CASSLRDRGLLTGELFF. The rearrangement joins TRBV7-2 to TRBJ2-2; the match to TRBD1 covers 8 bases. V lost 2 bases to trimming and J lost 4 bases; unmatched junction nucleotides: 9. There are 17 residues in the CDR3. Germline V gives CDR1 SGHTA, CDR2 FQGNSA.

The rearrangement uses TRBV28 and TRBJ2-3, with D perhaps TRBD1 (6 bases). In germline, CDR1 is MDHEN, CDR2 SYDVKM. The CDR3 is 12 residues long. The CDR3 spells CATGTSTDTQYF. Here the CDR3 DNA reads TGTGCGACAGGCACCAGCACAGATACGCAGTATTTT. The full variable domain, its missing parts supplied by reference TRBV28 and TRBJ2-3, is DVKVTQSSRYLVKRTGEKVFLECVQDMDHENMFWYRQDPGLGLRLIYFSYDVKMKEKGDIPEGYSVSREKKERFSLILESASTNQTSMYLCATGTSTDTQYFGPGTRLTVL.

This chain connects TRBV27 to TRBJ2-3, with 13 bases identical to TRBD2. The germline gives CDR1 MNHEY, CDR2 SMNVEV (reference sequence). Trimming removed 3 bases from V and 2 bases from J; junction bases left unmatched: 5. CDR3 size: 17 residues. The CDR3 spells CASSFQGLAGFTDTQYF. In DNA form, the CDR3 reads TGTGCCAGCAGTTTCCAGGGACTAGCGGGGTTCACAGATACGCAGTATTTT.

This clone has only a few counts. As DNA, the CDR3 is TGTGCCAGCAGTTTTGGGCTCCGGGGTACAGATACGCAGTATTTT. Encoded protein: CASSFGLRGTDTQYF. V gene TRBV27 combines with J gene TRBJ2-3; tentatively, D is TRBD2 (5 bases). The germline gives CDR1 MNHEY, CDR2 SMNVEV (reference sequence). With 3 bases removed from V and 3 bases from J, the gap between germline ends came to 13 bases. This CDR3 comprises 15 residues.

This clone was seen once. V is TRBV6-6 and J is TRBJ2-7, with 10 bases fitting TRBD2. The CDR3 loop spans 15 amino acids. CDR1 is MNHNY and CDR2 is SVGAGI in the germline V gene (reference sequence). V lost 5 bases and J lost 4; bases outside the gene matches: 8. CDR3 DNA sequence: TGTGCCAGCAGTCCCCGAGGAGCGGGAGGGTACGAGCAGTACTTC. Encoded protein: CASSPRGAGGYEQYF.

The chain recombines TRBV6-1 with TRBJ1-5; 7 bases are shared with TRBD1. Per the germline V gene, CDR1 is MNHNS and CDR2 is SASEGT. The CDR3 totals 14 residues. The junction had 9 bases not matched to a gene; V was cut back by 6 bases and J by 7 bases. The CDR3 region has the DNA TGTGCCAGCAGGTTCACAGGGGCGCGGCAGCCCCAGCATTTT. As protein: CASRFTGARQPQHF.

The J gene is TRBJ2-3, the V gene TRBV29-1; 10 bases align to TRBD2. V lost 4 bases and J lost 6; bases outside the gene matches: 4. The CDR3 spans 13 residues. The V gene's germline CDR1 is SQVTM and CDR2 ANQGSEA. The CDR3 DNA sequence: TGCAGCGTTGTTCCACTAGCGGGGGATACGCAGTATTTT. Protein product: CSVVPLAGDTQYF.

The chain links TRBV28 to TRBJ1-4; TRBD1 matches 9 bases. From germline, CDR1 is MDHEN and CDR2 SYDVKM. CDR3 length equals 17 residues. Trimming removed 1 base from V and 0 bases from J; junction bases left unmatched: 3. The CDR3 bases are TGTGCCAGCAGTTTATCACAGGGGGCTGCAACTAATGAAAAACTGTTTTTT. Protein product: CASSLSQGAATNEKLFF.

This clone was found once. The chain employs TRBV19 and TRBJ2-7; D call uncertain. The germline gives CDR1 LNHDA, CDR2 SQIVND (reference sequence). Trimming left V 3 bases short and J 3 bases short, with 15 bases between. The CDR3 sequence is 15 residues long. The CDR3 nucleotides read TGTGCCAGTAGTATTGTAGGGAATACCTTCTACGAGCAGTACTTC. Translating gives CASSIVGNTFYEQYF.

The rearrangement links TRBV27 to TRBJ1-1; D is uncertain. Germline V gene sequence: CDR1 MNHEY, CDR2 SMNVEV (reference sequence). The CDR3 runs 15 residues. Trimming pared 0 bases from V and 0 bases from J, leaving 8 bases between. CDR3 in DNA: TGTGCCAGCAGTTTATCCGTGTCGGTGAACACTGAAGCTTTCTTT. Protein sequence: CASSLSVSVNTEAFF.